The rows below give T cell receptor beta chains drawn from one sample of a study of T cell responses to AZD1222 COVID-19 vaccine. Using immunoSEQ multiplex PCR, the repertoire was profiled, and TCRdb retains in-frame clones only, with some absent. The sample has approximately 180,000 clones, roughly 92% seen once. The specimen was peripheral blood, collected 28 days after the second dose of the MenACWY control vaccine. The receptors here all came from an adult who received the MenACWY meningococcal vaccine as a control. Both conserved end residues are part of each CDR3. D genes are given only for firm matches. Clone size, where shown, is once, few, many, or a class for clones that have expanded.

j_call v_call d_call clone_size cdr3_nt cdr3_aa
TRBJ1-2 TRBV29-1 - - TGCAGCGTTGAAGATCTCCTGAGCATCTCTAACTATGGCTACACCTTC CSVEDLLSISNYGYTF
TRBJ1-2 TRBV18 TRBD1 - TGTGCCAGCTCACCAACTCTTCAGGGGGCTGGGGGCTACACCTTC CASSPTLQGAGGYTF
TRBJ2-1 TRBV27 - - TGTGCCAGCAGGACTCGGGACATCTACAATGAGCAGTTCTTC CASRTRDIYNEQFF
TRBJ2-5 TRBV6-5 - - TGTGCCAGCCTCCCCACCTGGGAGACCCAGTACTTC CASLPTWETQYF
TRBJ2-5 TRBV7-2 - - TGTGCCAGCAGCTTGGGCAGGAGCTTGGAGACCCAGTACTTC CASSLGRSLETQYF
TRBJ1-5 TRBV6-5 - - TGTGCCAGCGCGTTGGGGAATCGCAATCAGCCCCAGCATTTT CASALGNRNQPQHF
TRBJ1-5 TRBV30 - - TGTGCCTGGAGTGAGACATCGAGCAATCAGCCCCAGCATTTT CAWSETSSNQPQHF
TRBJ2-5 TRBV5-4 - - TGTGCCAGCAGCTTCACTAGGAGAGAGACCCAGTACTTC CASSFTRRETQYF
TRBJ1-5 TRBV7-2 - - TGTGCCAGCAGCTTAGAACACTTCAATCAGCCCCAGCATTTT CASSLEHFNQPQHF
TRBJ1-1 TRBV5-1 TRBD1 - TGCGCCAGCAGCTCCATCTCGACAGGGGGGAACACTGAAGCTTTCTTT CASSSISTGGNTEAFF
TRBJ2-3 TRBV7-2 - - TGTGCCAGCAGCTTAGGGGGGGCTAGCGCGATAGTCACAGATACGCAGTATTTT CASSLGGASAIVTDTQYF
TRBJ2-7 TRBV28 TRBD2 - TGTGCCAGCAGTCCTCAGCGGGACCTGGGCGAGCAGTACTTC CASSPQRDLGEQYF
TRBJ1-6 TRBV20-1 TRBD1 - TGCAGTGCTTCTCCGGGACAGGTCCTCTTT CSASPGQVLF
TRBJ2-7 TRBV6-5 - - TGTGCCTCCCAATCCCCACAGCCTTCCTACGAGCAGTACTTC CASQSPQPSYEQYF
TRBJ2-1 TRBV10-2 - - TGCGCCAGCAGTGAGACAGCCCCCGACAATGAGCAGTTCTTC CASSETAPDNEQFF
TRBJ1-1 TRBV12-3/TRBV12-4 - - TGTGCCAGCACCCTATCCAGGGCCGGTGAAGCTTTCTTT CASTLSRAGEAFF
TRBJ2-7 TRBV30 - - TGTGCCTGGAGGGGGGGCAGCTTCTACGAGCAGTACTTC CAWRGGSFYEQYF
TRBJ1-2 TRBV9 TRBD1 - TGTGCCAGCAGCTGGGAGGGGACAGGATTTAACTATGGCTACACCTTC CASSWEGTGFNYGYTF
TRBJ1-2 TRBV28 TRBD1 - TGTGCCAGCATTGACCCATCCACAGGGGGCGCGAGGGGCTACACCTTC CASIDPSTGGARGYTF
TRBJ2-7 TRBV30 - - TGTGCCTGGGGGGTCTCCTACGAGCAGTACTTC CAWGVSYEQYF
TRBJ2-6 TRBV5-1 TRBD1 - TGCGCCAGCAGCTGGACAGGGTCTGGGGCCAACGTCCTGACTTTC CASSWTGSGANVLTF
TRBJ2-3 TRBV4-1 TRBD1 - TGCGCCAGCAGCTTCGACAGGGTTGCAGATACGCAGTATTTT CASSFDRVADTQYF
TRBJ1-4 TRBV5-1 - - TGCGCCAGCAGCCCGGGGACAAGCGTTGGAGAAAAACTGTTTTTT CASSPGTSVGEKLFF
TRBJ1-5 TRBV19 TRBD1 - TGTGCCAGTACCGACAGGGCCCATCAGCCCCAGCATTTT CASTDRAHQPQHF
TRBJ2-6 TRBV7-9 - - TGTGCCAGCAGCTTATTGGCTGGGGCCAACGTCCTGACTTTC CASSLLAGANVLTF
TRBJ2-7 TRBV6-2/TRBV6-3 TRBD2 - TGTGCCAGCAGCGAACCGGGACTAGTAGGCGAGCAGTACTTC CASSEPGLVGEQYF
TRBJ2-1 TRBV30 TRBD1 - TGTGCCCGGGACAGGGGTTTTGAGCAGTTCTTC CARDRGFEQFF
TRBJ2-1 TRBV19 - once TGTGCCAGTAGTGCACCTCCTAGTGGCGACAATGAGCAGTTCTTC CASSAPPSGDNEQFF
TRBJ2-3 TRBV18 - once TGTGCCAGCTCACGGGTCGACAGTCCTAGCACAGATACGCAGTATTTT CASSRVDSPSTDTQYF